A selection of T cell receptor beta chains follows, all from one sample in a study of blood T cell repertoires in COVID-19. Clones were sequenced by immunoSEQ multiplex PCR, and TCRdb holds only the in-frame ones, with some missing. This table holds around 120,000 clones, 75% to 90% found once. The sequenced material came from PBMCs or T cells enriched from blood (not recorded which). The receptors stem from a woman in her forties or fifties who had recovered from COVID-19. Each CDR3 is given with its conserved first and last residue. The D gene is left open where the match is weak.

d_call v_call cdr3_aa
TRBD1 TRBV7-9 CASSPGQGGYGYTF
TRBD1 TRBV4-3 CASSQGVGQGGEAFF
. TRBV5-1 CASSLGGQAALRQYF
TRBD2 TRBV7-6 CASSLWLAGGPSSYNEQFF
. TRBV10-1 CASQADSGNTIYF
TRBD1 TRBV11-3 CASSADRGSGELFF
TRBD1 TRBV29-1 CSVQGEDTEAFF
TRBD1 TRBV7-2 CASSPGTDSYEQYF
. TRBV7-9 CASSLGLQNSPLHF
TRBD1 TRBV7-8 CASSRQGQGALGANVLTF
. TRBV3-1/TRBV3-2 CASSQGFPMTGTTGELFF
TRBD1 TRBV5-1 CASSADRGLDEQYF
. TRBV7-9 CASSFDEKLFF
. TRBV5-6 CASSLPRGGDGYTF
TRBD1 TRBV5-8 CASSTPGTEYPYEQYF
. TRBV6-5 CASRPARGSSYEQYF
TRBD2 TRBV18 CASSPPGLAGGTDTQYF
. TRBV6-2/TRBV6-3 CASSNPSSYNEQFF
TRBD1 TRBV19 CASSIGGGVLDTQYF
. TRBV7-2 CASSLVVPPRNTIYF
TRBD1 TRBV6-5 CASKGQTYNEQFF